Shown below are 3 T cell receptor beta chains from a single sample sequenced in a study of beta chain features in type 1 diabetes. Expressed TCRB transcripts got sequenced, as all isolated RNA was reverse transcribed. Measured with immunoSEQ multiplex PCR; TCRdb has only the in-frame clones, and not every one. This sample carries under 550,000 clones, approximately 10% of them seen once, and the ten largest clones take 0.045% to 0.05%. Sequencing was carried out using naive CD4+ T cells from blood. These receptors came from a woman between 18 and 29 years old in good health.

The chain is built from TRBV9 and TRBJ2-2; no firm D call. The length of the CDR3 is 14 residues. Trimming cost V 0 bases and J 3 bases, with 6 bases left between them. Germline V gene sequence: CDR1 SGDLS, CDR2 YYNGEE. CDR3 in amino acids: CASSVAWDTGELFF. DNA of the CDR3: TGTGCCAGCAGCGTAGCCTGGGACACCGGGGAGCTGTTTTTT.

The rearrangement joins TRBV6-5 to TRBJ1-2, with D unclear. Germline CDR1 and CDR2: MNHEY and SVGAGI. This CDR3 is 16 amino acids long. Trimming took off 0 bases at V and 4 bases at J, with 15 bases between the two ends. The CDR3 nucleotides read TGTGCCAGCAGTTACTCGATCCTGGGCGGCGCCTATGGCTACACCTTC. Residues: CASSYSILGGAYGYTF.

This clone has ten or more counts. The V call is TRBV15, the J call TRBJ2-5; TRBD2 matches 7 bases. The junction had 4 bases not matched to a gene; V was cut back by 1 base and J by 2 bases. The CDR3 runs to 15 residues. Per germline, CDR1 LNHNV and CDR2 YYDKDF (reference sequence). CDR3 in amino acids: CATSRASGIQETQYF. Here the CDR3 DNA reads TGTGCCACCAGCAGAGCGAGCGGGATTCAAGAGACCCAGTACTTC.